The sequence of this T cell receptor (beta chain) was determined in a study of post-analysis software for immune sequencing data. The TCR beta cDNA libraries carried unique molecular identifiers. TCRdb re-called the PCR reads with MiXCR, one entry per CDR3 protein. The sample records roughly 800,000 distinct CDR3 sequences, 53% being singletons. Study outcomes and limitations: With TRBV5-6, TRBV5-1 and TRBV20-1 included, 5 or 6 TRBV segments were more frequent in patients than in controls.

There are 13 residues in the CDR3. V lost 3 bases and J 6 bases, leaving 11 bases between the germline ends. This clonotype was detected a few times. As yet, its antigen is unknown. The receptor was derived from a girl between 5 and 17 years old with multiple sclerosis. The specimen sequenced was blood. This sequence joins TRBV12-3 or TRBV12-4 and TRBJ2-5; possible D gene TRBD1, 5 bases. CDR3 sequence (DNA): TGTGCCAGCAGTTTGACGACAGATCAGACCCAGTACTTC. This translates into CASSLTTDQTQYF.